This T cell receptor (beta chain) derives from a study of cytomegalovirus exposure and HLA in healthy donors. Study results and limitations: Some TCR beta chains (about 180 of them) were listed as cytomegalovirus-associated. Published work reported that the classifier diagnosed cytomegalovirus status with high specificity and sensitivity.

The donors were healthy bone marrow donors. With regard to this clone: Its specificity is not known.

The PCR made use of 60 Vbeta and 13 Jbeta primers. Data came from immunoSEQ multiplex PCR; TCRdb stores just in-frame clones and leaves some out. Among 100,000 to 150,000 clones, 74% were seen once, and the ten largest hold 3.5% to 4.5%. Looked up from germline, CDR1 is MNHNS and CDR2 is SASEGT. V lost 7 bases to trimming and J lost 9 bases, with 19 bases between them. The CDR3 loop spans 14 amino acids. Sequenced material: PBMCs. This chain links TRBV6-1 with TRBJ2-1, with D perhaps matching TRBD2 (7 bases). The source is a man between 35 and 55 years old in good health and CMV-seropositive. The CDR3, as DNA: TGTGCCAGCAACCTCAGGACGGGGGGCCTTGAGCAGTTCTTC. This gives the protein CASNLRTGGLEQFF.